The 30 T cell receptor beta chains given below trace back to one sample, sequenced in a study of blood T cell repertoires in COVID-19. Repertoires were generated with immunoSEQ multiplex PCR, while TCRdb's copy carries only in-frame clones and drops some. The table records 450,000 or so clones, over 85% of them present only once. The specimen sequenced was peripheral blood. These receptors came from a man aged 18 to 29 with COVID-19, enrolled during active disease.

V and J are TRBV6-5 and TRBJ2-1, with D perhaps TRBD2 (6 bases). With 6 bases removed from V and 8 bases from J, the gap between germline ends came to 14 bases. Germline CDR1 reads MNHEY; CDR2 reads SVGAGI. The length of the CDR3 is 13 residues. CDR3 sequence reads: CASRQTRFHEQFF. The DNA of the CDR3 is TGTGCCAGCAGGCAGACTAGATTCCATGAGCAGTTCTTC.

The CDR3 reads CASSPRWGPSTDTQYF. The CDR3 coding sequence is TGCGCCAGCAGCCCCAGGTGGGGCCCTAGCACAGATACGCAGTATTTT. J is TRBJ2-3 and V is TRBV4-1; D possibly corresponds to TRBD1 (5 bases). The CDR3 runs 16 residues. Germline V gene lookup returns CDR1 MGHRA and CDR2 YSYEKL. Trimming took off 4 bases at V and 0 bases at J, with 14 bases between the two ends.

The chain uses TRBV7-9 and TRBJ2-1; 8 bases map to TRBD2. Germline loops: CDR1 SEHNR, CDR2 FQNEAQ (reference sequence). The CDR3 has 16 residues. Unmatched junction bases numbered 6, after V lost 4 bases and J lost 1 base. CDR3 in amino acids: CASSSGLGVSYNEQFF. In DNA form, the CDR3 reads TGTGCCAGCAGCTCGGGACTAGGTGTGTCCTACAATGAGCAGTTCTTC.

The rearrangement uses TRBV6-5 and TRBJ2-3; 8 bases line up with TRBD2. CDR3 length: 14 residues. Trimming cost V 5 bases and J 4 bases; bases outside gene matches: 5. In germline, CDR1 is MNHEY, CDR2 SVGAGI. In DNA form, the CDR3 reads TGTGCCAGCAGTCGGGAGGGCCGGGCAGATACGCAGTATTTT. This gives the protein CASSREGRADTQYF.

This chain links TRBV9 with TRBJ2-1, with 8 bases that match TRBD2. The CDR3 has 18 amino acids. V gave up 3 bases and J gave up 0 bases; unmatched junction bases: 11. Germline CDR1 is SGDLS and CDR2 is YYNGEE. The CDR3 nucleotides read TGTGCCAGCAGCGCCCGGCCCACTAGCGGACGCTCCTACAATGAGCAGTTCTTC. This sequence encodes CASSARPTSGRSYNEQFF. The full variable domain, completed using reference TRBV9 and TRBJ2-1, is DSGVTQTPKHLITATGQRVTLRCSPRSGDLSVYWYQQSLDQGLQFLIQYYNGEERAKGNILERFSAQQFPDLHSELNLSSLELGDSALYFCASSARPTSGRSYNEQFFGPGTRLTVL.

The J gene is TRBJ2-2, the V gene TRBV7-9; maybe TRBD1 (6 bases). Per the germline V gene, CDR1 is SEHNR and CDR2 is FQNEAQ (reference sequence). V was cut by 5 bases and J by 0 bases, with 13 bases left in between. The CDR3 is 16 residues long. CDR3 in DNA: TGTGCCAGCAGCCCAAGACAGGTTGCGAACACCGGGGAGCTGTTTTTT. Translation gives CASSPRQVANTGELFF. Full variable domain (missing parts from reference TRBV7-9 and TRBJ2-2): DTGVSQNPRHKITKRGQNVTFRCDPISEHNRLYWYRQTLGQGPEFLTYFQNEAQLEKSRLLSDRFSAERPKGSFSTLEIQRTEQGDSAMYLCASSPRQVANTGELFFGEGSRLTVL.

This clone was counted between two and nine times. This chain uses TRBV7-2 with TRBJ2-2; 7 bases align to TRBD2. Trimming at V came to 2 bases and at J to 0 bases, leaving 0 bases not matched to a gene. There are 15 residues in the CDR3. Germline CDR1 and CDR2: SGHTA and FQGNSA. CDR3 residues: CASSLLAANTGELFF. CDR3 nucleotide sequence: TGTGCCAGCAGCTTACTAGCGGCGAACACCGGGGAGCTGTTTTTT.

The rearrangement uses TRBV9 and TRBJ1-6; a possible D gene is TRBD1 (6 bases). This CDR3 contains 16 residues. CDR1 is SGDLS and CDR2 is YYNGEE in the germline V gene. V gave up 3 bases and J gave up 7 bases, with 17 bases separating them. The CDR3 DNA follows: TGTGCCAGCAGCGCCCAGGGGTCGTTGGGAAATTCACCCCTCCACTTT. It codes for CASSAQGSLGNSPLHF.

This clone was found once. CDR3 in amino acids: CATRPGVAGPANTGELFF. The CDR3 DNA is TGTGCCACCAGACCAGGGGTGGCGGGCCCTGCGAACACCGGGGAGCTGTTTTTT. This chain uses TRBV24-1 with TRBJ2-2, with D perhaps matching TRBD1 (6 bases). Germline V gene lookup returns CDR1 KGHDR and CDR2 SFDVKD. With 7 bases removed from V and 0 bases from J, the gap between germline ends came to 20 bases. CDR3 size: 18 residues.

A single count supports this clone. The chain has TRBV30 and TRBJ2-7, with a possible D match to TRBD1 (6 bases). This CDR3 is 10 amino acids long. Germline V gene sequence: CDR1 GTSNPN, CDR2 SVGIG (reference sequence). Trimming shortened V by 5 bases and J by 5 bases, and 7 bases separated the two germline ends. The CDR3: CAWGQNEQYF. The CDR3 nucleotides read TGTGCCTGGGGACAGAACGAGCAGTACTTC.

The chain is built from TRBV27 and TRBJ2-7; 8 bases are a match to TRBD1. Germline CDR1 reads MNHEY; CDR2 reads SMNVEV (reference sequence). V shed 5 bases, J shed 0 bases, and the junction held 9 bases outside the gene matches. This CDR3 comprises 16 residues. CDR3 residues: CASSPIGTGPSYEQYF. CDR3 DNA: TGTGCCAGCAGTCCTATCGGGACAGGACCCTCCTACGAGCAGTACTTC.

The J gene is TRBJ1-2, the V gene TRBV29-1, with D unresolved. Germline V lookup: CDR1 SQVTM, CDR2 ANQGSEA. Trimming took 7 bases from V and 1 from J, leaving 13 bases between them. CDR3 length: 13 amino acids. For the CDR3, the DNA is TGCAGCGCCGAGGGTCCAGATAACTATGGCTACACCTTC. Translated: CSAEGPDNYGYTF. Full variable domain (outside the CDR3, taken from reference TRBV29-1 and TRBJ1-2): SAVISQKPSRDICQRGTSLTIQCQVDSQVTMMFWYRQQPGQSLTLIATANQGSEATYESGFVIDKFPISRPNLTFSTLTVSNMSPEDSSIYLCSAEGPDNYGYTFGSGTRLTVV.

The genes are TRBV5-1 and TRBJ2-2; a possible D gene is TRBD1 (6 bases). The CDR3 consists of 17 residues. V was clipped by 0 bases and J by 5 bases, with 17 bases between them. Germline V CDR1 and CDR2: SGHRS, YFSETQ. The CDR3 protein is CASSLDWGRGRTGELFF. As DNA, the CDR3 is TGCGCCAGCAGCTTGGATTGGGGGCGCGGACGGACCGGGGAGCTGTTTTTT.

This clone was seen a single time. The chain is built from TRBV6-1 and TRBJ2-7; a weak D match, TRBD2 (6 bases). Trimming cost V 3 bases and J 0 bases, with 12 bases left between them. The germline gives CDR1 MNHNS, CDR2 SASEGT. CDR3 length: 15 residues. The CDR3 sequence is CASSDIGRSSYEQYF. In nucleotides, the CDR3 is TGTGCCAGCAGTGATATAGGGAGGAGCTCCTACGAGCAGTACTTC.

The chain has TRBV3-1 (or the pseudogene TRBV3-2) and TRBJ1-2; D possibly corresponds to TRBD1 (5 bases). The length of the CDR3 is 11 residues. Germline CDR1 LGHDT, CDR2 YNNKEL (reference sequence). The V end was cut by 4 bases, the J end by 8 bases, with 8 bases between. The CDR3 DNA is TGTGCCAGCAGCCGGGGGGTCGGCTACACCTTC. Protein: CASSRGVGYTF.

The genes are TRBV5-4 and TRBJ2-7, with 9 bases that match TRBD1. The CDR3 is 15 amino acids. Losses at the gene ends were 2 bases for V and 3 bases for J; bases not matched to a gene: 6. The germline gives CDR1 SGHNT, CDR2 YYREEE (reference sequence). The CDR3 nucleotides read TGTGCCAGCAGCTTTAGTTCGGGACAGGGCTACGAGCAGTACTTC. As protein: CASSFSSGQGYEQYF.

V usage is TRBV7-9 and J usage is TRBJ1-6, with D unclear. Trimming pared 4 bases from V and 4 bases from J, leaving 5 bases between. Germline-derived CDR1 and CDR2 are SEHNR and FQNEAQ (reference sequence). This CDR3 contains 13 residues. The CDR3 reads CASSSVYNSPLHF. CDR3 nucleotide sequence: TGTGCCAGCAGCTCAGTTTATAATTCACCCCTCCACTTT.

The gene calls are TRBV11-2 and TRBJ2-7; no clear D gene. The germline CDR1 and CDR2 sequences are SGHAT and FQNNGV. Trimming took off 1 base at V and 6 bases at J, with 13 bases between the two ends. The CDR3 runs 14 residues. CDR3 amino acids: CASSLGPRSVEQYF. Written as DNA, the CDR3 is TGTGCCAGCAGCTTAGGCCCCCGAAGCGTCGAGCAGTACTTC.

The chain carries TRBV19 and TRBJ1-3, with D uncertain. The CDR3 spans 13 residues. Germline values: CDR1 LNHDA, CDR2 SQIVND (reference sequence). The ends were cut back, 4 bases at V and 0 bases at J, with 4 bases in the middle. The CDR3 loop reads CASSTNSGNTIYF. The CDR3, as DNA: TGTGCCAGTAGTACTAACTCTGGAAACACCATATATTTT.

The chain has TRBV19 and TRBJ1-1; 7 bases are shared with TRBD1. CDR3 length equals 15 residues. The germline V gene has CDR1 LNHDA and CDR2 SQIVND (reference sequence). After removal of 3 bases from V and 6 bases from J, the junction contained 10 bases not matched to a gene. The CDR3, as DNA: TGTGCCAGTAGTATCGCCGGGACAGTAACGTCTGAAGCTTTCTTT. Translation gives CASSIAGTVTSEAFF.

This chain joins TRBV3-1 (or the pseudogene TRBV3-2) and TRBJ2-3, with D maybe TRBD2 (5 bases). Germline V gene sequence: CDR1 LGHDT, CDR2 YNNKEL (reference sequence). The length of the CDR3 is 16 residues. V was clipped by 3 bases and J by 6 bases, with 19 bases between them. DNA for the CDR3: TGTGCCAGCAGCCACGAGACTACCAACCCCGTCGATACGCAGTATTTT. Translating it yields CASSHETTNPVDTQYF.

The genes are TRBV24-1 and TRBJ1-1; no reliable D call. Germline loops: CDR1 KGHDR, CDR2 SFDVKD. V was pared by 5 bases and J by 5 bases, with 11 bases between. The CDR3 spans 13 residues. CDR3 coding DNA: TGTGCCACCAGTGGCCCGGGGAGGACTGAAGCTTTCTTT. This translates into CATSGPGRTEAFF.

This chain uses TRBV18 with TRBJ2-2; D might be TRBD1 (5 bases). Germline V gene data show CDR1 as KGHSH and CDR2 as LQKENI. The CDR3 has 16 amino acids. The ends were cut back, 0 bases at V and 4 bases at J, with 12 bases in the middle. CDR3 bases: TGTGCCAGCTCACCACCGCAGGGTAGTTTCACCGGGGAGCTGTTTTTT. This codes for CASSPPQGSFTGELFF.

The CDR3 sequence is CASSRGREGTGELFF. CDR3 nucleotide sequence: TGTGCCAGCAGCCGGGGCAGGGAGGGCACCGGGGAGCTGTTTTTT. The V call is TRBV5-4, the J call TRBJ2-2; 7 bases match TRBD2. Unmatched junction bases numbered 7, after V lost 4 bases and J lost 4 bases. CDR3 size: 15 residues. Germline lookup yields CDR1 SGHNT and CDR2 YYREEE (reference sequence).

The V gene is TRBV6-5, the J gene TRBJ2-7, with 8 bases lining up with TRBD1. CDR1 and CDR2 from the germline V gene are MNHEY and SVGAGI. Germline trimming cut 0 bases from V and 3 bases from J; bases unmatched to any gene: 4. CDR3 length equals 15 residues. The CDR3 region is CASSYSVTGVYEQYF. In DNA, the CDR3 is TGTGCCAGCAGTTACTCTGTGACAGGGGTCTACGAGCAGTACTTC.

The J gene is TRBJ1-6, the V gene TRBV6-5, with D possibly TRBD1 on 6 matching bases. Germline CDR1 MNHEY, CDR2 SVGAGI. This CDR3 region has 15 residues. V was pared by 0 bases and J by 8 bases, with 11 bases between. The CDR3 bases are TGTGCCAGCAGTTACTCCCAGGGGTGGGATTCACCCCTCCACTTT. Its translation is CASSYSQGWDSPLHF.

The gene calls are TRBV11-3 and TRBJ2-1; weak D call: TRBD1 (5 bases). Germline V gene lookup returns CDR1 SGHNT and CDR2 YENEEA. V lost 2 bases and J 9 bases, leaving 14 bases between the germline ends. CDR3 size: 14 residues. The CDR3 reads CASSLIKGWGEQFF. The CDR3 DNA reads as TGTGCCAGCAGCTTAATAAAGGGGTGGGGTGAGCAGTTCTTC. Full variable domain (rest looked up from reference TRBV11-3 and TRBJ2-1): EAGVVQSPRYKIIEKKQPVAFWCNPISGHNTLYWYLQNLGQGPELLIRYENEEAVDDSQLPKDRFSAERLKGVDSTLKIQPAELGDSAVYLCASSLIKGWGEQFFGPGTRLTVL.

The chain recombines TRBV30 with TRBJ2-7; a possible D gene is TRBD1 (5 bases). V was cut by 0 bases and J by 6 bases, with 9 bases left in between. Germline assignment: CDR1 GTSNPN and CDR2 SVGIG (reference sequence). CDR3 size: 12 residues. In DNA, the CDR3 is TGTGCCTGGAGTGTCGCCAGGGTCGAGCAGTACTTC. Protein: CAWSVARVEQYF.

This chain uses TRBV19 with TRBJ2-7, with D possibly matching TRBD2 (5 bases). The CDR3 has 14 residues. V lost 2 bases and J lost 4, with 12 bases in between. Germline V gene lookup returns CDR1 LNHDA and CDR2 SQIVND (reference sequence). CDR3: CASSITAAGYEQYF. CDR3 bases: TGTGCCAGTAGTATAACGGCGGCGGGTTACGAGCAGTACTTC.

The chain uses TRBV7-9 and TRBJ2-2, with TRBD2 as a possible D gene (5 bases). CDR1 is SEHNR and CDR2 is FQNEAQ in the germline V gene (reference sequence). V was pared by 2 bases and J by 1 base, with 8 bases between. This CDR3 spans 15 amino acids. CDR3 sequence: CASSLQGLNTGELFF. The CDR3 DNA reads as TGTGCCAGCAGCTTACAAGGACTGAACACCGGGGAGCTGTTTTTT.